A selection of T cell receptor beta chains follows, all from one sample in a study of T cell responses to AZD1222 COVID-19 vaccine. Repertoires were generated with immunoSEQ multiplex PCR, while TCRdb's copy carries only in-frame clones and drops some. The sample lists roughly 130,000 clones; about 93% were seen once. The specimen was peripheral blood, collected on day 0 of AZD1222 vaccination. The receptors were sampled from an adult in good health. The CDR3 runs from the conserved cysteine through the conserved F or W. Fields, in order: CDR3 DNA, CDR3 protein, V gene, D gene, J gene, clone size. A D gene is named only where the DNA matches it firmly. Only some rows state a clone size, as once, few, many or a class for expanded clones.

cdr3_nt: TGTGCCAGCAGTTACTCCGGCGGGATTAATGAGCAGTTCTTC; cdr3_aa: CASSYSGGINEQFF; v_call: TRBV6-2/TRBV6-3; d_call: -; j_call: TRBJ2-1; clone_size: few
cdr3_nt: TGCGCCAGCAGCCAAATGGACAGGGCATTCTACGAGCAGTACTTC; cdr3_aa: CASSQMDRAFYEQYF; v_call: TRBV4-1; d_call: TRBD1; j_call: TRBJ2-7; clone_size: -
cdr3_nt: TGCGCCAGCAGCTTGTGGAGCTATCAAAATGAAAAACTGTTTTTT; cdr3_aa: CASSLWSYQNEKLFF; v_call: TRBV5-1; d_call: -; j_call: TRBJ1-4; clone_size: -
cdr3_nt: TGTGCCAGCAGCTCGGTCGTTAGCAACACCGGGGAGCTGTTTTTT; cdr3_aa: CASSSVVSNTGELFF; v_call: TRBV11-2; d_call: -; j_call: TRBJ2-2; clone_size: -
cdr3_nt: TGTGCCAGTACCCTCTTGGGACTAGCGGGAGGAGAAACCGGGGAGCTGTTTTTT; cdr3_aa: CASTLLGLAGGETGELFF; v_call: TRBV19; d_call: TRBD2; j_call: TRBJ2-2; clone_size: once
cdr3_nt: TGTGCCAGCAGTCAAACCGGGACAGGGGGCACAGATACGCAGTATTTT; cdr3_aa: CASSQTGTGGTDTQYF; v_call: TRBV28; d_call: TRBD1; j_call: TRBJ2-3; clone_size: -
cdr3_nt: TGTGCCAGCAGAGCCGGGACAGGGTCGGATACGCAGTATTTT; cdr3_aa: CASRAGTGSDTQYF; v_call: TRBV6-5; d_call: TRBD1; j_call: TRBJ2-3; clone_size: -
cdr3_nt: TGTGCCAGCACCTGGACTAAGGGGAATGAGCAGTTCTTC; cdr3_aa: CASTWTKGNEQFF; v_call: TRBV6-4; d_call: -; j_call: TRBJ2-1; clone_size: -
cdr3_nt: TGTGCCAGCAGTCCCGCGGGAGCTAACTATGGCTACACCTTC; cdr3_aa: CASSPAGANYGYTF; v_call: TRBV6-6; d_call: -; j_call: TRBJ1-2; clone_size: -
cdr3_nt: TGCGCCAGCAGCCAAAGTGACAGGGGTCTGAGTTCACCCCTCCACTTT; cdr3_aa: CASSQSDRGLSSPLHF; v_call: TRBV4-1; d_call: TRBD1; j_call: TRBJ1-6; clone_size: -
cdr3_nt: TGTGCCAGCAGCCAGGGTTTTACGCAGTATTTT; cdr3_aa: CASSQGFTQYF; v_call: TRBV25-1; d_call: -; j_call: TRBJ2-3; clone_size: -
cdr3_nt: TGTGCCAGCAGCTCGGACAGGGTCAGCGAGCAGTACTTC; cdr3_aa: CASSSDRVSEQYF; v_call: TRBV7-8; d_call: TRBD1; j_call: TRBJ2-7; clone_size: -
cdr3_nt: TGCGCCAGCAGCAGCGGGACCCCCGCCGGGACCGGGGAGCTGTTTTTT; cdr3_aa: CASSSGTPAGTGELFF; v_call: TRBV5-1; d_call: TRBD2; j_call: TRBJ2-2; clone_size: -
cdr3_nt: TGTGCCAGCAGCTTAGCCAGCCCTGAAGCTTTCTTT; cdr3_aa: CASSLASPEAFF; v_call: TRBV7-9; d_call: -; j_call: TRBJ1-1; clone_size: -
cdr3_nt: TGCGCCAGCAGCCCAACCATGGGGGCCCTCTACGAGCAGTACTTC; cdr3_aa: CASSPTMGALYEQYF; v_call: TRBV4-1; d_call: -; j_call: TRBJ2-7; clone_size: -
cdr3_nt: TGTGCCAGCAGTTTCGAGTCGGGGTCGGACACTGAAGCTTTCTTT; cdr3_aa: CASSFESGSDTEAFF; v_call: TRBV27; d_call: -; j_call: TRBJ1-1; clone_size: -
cdr3_nt: TGCGCCAGCAGTCTCACATCGGGATCAGGTCAGCCCCAGCATTTT; cdr3_aa: CASSLTSGSGQPQHF; v_call: TRBV5-1; d_call: -; j_call: TRBJ1-5; clone_size: -
cdr3_nt: TGTGCCAGCAGCCCTCTTTCAGGGAACCAAGAGACCCAGTACTTC; cdr3_aa: CASSPLSGNQETQYF; v_call: TRBV9; d_call: -; j_call: TRBJ2-5; clone_size: -
cdr3_nt: TGTGCCAGCAGAGAAGGAGGGGCGGTAAGCAATCAGCCCCAGCATTTT; cdr3_aa: CASREGGAVSNQPQHF; v_call: TRBV28; d_call: -; j_call: TRBJ1-5; clone_size: -
cdr3_nt: TGTGCCAGCTCACCACCGTCACAGGCGGTCTCTGGAAACACCATATATTTT; cdr3_aa: CASSPPSQAVSGNTIYF; v_call: TRBV18; d_call: -; j_call: TRBJ1-3; clone_size: -
cdr3_nt: TGTGCCAGCAGCCTCCGACTAGCGGGACTCTCCTACAATGAGCAGTTCTTC; cdr3_aa: CASSLRLAGLSYNEQFF; v_call: TRBV7-8; d_call: TRBD2; j_call: TRBJ2-1; clone_size: -
cdr3_nt: TGTGCCAGCAGCTCCGGGACTAACGATGCGTACTTC; cdr3_aa: CASSSGTNDAYF; v_call: TRBV5-4; d_call: TRBD2; j_call: TRBJ2-7; clone_size: -
cdr3_nt: TGTGCCAGCAGTCCCGAAAGGACAGGGAGCGAAAAACTGTTTTTT; cdr3_aa: CASSPERTGSEKLFF; v_call: TRBV2; d_call: TRBD1; j_call: TRBJ1-4; clone_size: -
cdr3_nt: TGTGCCAGCAGTACAGCCGGGACAGGGGGAAACACCATATATTTT; cdr3_aa: CASSTAGTGGNTIYF; v_call: TRBV28; d_call: TRBD1; j_call: TRBJ1-3; clone_size: -
cdr3_nt: TGCGCCAGCAGCCCTACCGTGGCGATCGAAAAACTGTTTTTT; cdr3_aa: CASSPTVAIEKLFF; v_call: TRBV5-1; d_call: -; j_call: TRBJ1-4; clone_size: -
cdr3_nt: TGTGCCACGCACGGACTAGCGGGCGCGGAGACCCAGTACTTC; cdr3_aa: CATHGLAGAETQYF; v_call: TRBV27; d_call: TRBD2; j_call: TRBJ2-5; clone_size: -
cdr3_nt: TGTGCCAGACCCGGGGGCCGGAACTATGGCTACACCTTC; cdr3_aa: CARPGGRNYGYTF; v_call: TRBV6-5; d_call: -; j_call: TRBJ1-2; clone_size: -
cdr3_nt: TGTGCCAGCAGGGGAGGGAATAACAATTCACCCCTCCACTTT; cdr3_aa: CASRGGNNNSPLHF; v_call: TRBV7-9; d_call: -; j_call: TRBJ1-6; clone_size: once
cdr3_nt: TGTGCCAGTAGTCCCTCCGGGACTAGCGGGAGCGATGAGCAGTTCTTC; cdr3_aa: CASSPSGTSGSDEQFF; v_call: TRBV19; d_call: TRBD2; j_call: TRBJ2-1; clone_size: -
cdr3_nt: TGTGCCAGCGGTAGGGGGGGCCGAGAAGATACGCAGTATTTT; cdr3_aa: CASGRGGREDTQYF; v_call: TRBV7-9; d_call: -; j_call: TRBJ2-3; clone_size: -
cdr3_nt: TGTGCTAGTGGTTCAGGAGTTAACACTGAAGTTTTCTTT; cdr3_aa: CASGSGVNTEVFF; v_call: TRBV12-5; d_call: -; j_call: TRBJ1-1; clone_size: -
cdr3_nt: TGCGCCAGCAGTGGTTGGGCCGGGAGTCTCGCAGATACGCAGTATTTT; cdr3_aa: CASSGWAGSLADTQYF; v_call: TRBV10-2; d_call: -; j_call: TRBJ2-3; clone_size: -
cdr3_nt: TGTGCCAGTAGTATCCAAGAGACCCAGTACTTC; cdr3_aa: CASSIQETQYF; v_call: TRBV19; d_call: -; j_call: TRBJ2-5; clone_size: -
cdr3_nt: TGTGCCAGCAGTGAAGCCATCCCTGGCGGGAGGGTGGATGAGCAGTTCTTC; cdr3_aa: CASSEAIPGGRVDEQFF; v_call: TRBV6-1; d_call: TRBD2; j_call: TRBJ2-1; clone_size: -
cdr3_nt: TGTGCCAGCAGTGAATACCTACCGCAGTACTTC; cdr3_aa: CASSEYLPQYF; v_call: TRBV2; d_call: -; j_call: TRBJ2-7; clone_size: -
cdr3_nt: TGTGCCAGTAGTCCACAGGCTCCCCAAGAGACCCAGTACTTC; cdr3_aa: CASSPQAPQETQYF; v_call: TRBV19; d_call: -; j_call: TRBJ2-5; clone_size: -
cdr3_nt: TGTGCCAGCAGAGATAGGCCGAGGGGCAATCAGCCCCAGCATTTT; cdr3_aa: CASRDRPRGNQPQHF; v_call: TRBV6-5; d_call: -; j_call: TRBJ1-5; clone_size: -
cdr3_nt: TGTGCCTCGGGCACCGGGACAGGGGTGGAGACCCAGTACTTC; cdr3_aa: CASGTGTGVETQYF; v_call: TRBV6-5; d_call: TRBD1; j_call: TRBJ2-5; clone_size: -
cdr3_nt: TGTGCCAGCAGTTCTGAGGCGACAGGGGGTTGTGAGCAGTTCTTC; cdr3_aa: CASSSEATGGCEQFF; v_call: TRBV28; d_call: TRBD1; j_call: TRBJ2-1; clone_size: once
cdr3_nt: TGTGCCAGTAGTCCCAGGGGGACACGAGGAAACACCATATATTTT; cdr3_aa: CASSPRGTRGNTIYF; v_call: TRBV19; d_call: TRBD1; j_call: TRBJ1-3; clone_size: -
cdr3_nt: TGTGCGAGCAGTAGGGCCGAGGGAGCTTTCTTT; cdr3_aa: CASSRAEGAFF; v_call: TRBV28; d_call: -; j_call: TRBJ1-1; clone_size: -
cdr3_nt: TGTGCCAGCAGCCTGCGTGGGGGGGCCAAGGTCAATGGCTACACCTTC; cdr3_aa: CASSLRGGAKVNGYTF; v_call: TRBV7-9; d_call: -; j_call: TRBJ1-2; clone_size: -
cdr3_nt: TGTGCCAGCTCACGAATCACAGATACGCAGTATTTT; cdr3_aa: CASSRITDTQYF; v_call: TRBV18; d_call: -; j_call: TRBJ2-3; clone_size: -